The rows below give T cell receptor beta chains drawn from one sample of a study of blood T cells in healthy people across ages. TCRdb ran MiXCR on the 5' RACE reads and lists one entry per CDR3 protein. This sample has hundreds of thousands of distinct CDR3 sequences; around 68% occur once, and the top ten carry about 30%. Sequencing was performed on blood. The receptor source for this set is a young man in good health. Both conserved end residues are part of each CDR3. A D gene is named only where the DNA matches it firmly.

.,TRBV4-1,TRBJ2-7,CASTSRAKRAYEQYF
.,TRBV12-3/TRBV12-4,TRBJ1-5,CASSSSSNQPQHF
TRBD2,TRBV3-1,TRBJ2-1,CASSQGIAGPYNEQFF
.,TRBV29-1,TRBJ2-1,CSLLKEGSPSSYNEQFF
TRBD1,TRBV12-3/TRBV12-4,TRBJ2-4,CASSWRDRDAKNIQYF
.,TRBV7-9,TRBJ2-5,CASSKDRLEETQYF
TRBD2,TRBV4-2,TRBJ2-5,CASSQEASGGWETQYF
.,TRBV12-3/TRBV12-4,TRBJ2-7,CASSYASDSKQYF
TRBD2,TRBV28,TRBJ2-3,CASSQTLAVSTDTQYF
.,TRBV6-5,TRBJ2-3,CASSPRGSTDTQYF
.,TRBV9,TRBJ2-7,CASSPQVGGGYEQYF
.,TRBV10-3,TRBJ2-5,CAISGLAGGIQETQYF